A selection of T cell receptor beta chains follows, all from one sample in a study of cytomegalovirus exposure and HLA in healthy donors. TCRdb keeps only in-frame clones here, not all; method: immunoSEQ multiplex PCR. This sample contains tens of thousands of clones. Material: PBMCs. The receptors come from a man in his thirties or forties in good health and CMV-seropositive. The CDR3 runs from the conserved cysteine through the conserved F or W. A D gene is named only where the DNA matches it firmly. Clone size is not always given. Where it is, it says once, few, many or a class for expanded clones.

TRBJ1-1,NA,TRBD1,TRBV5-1,CASSLAGTAGTEAFF,TGCGCCAGCAGCTTGGCGGGGACAGCAGGAACTGAAGCTTTCTTT
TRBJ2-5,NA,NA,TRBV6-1,CASSPGTKETQYF,TGTGCCAGCAGCCCCGGGACAAAAGAGACCCAGTACTTC
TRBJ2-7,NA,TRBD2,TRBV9,CASSVGPSGSGEQYF,TGTGCCAGCAGCGTAGGGCCAAGCGGGAGTGGCGAGCAGTACTTC
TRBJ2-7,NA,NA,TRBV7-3,CASSSGAMQEQYF,TGTGCCAGCAGCTCGGGAGCTATGCAAGAGCAGTACTTC
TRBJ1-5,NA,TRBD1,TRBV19,CASSIGQGWHQPQHF,TGTGCCAGTAGTATCGGACAGGGATGGCATCAGCCCCAGCATTTT
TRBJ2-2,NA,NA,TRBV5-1,CASSLGQGFGELFF,TGCGCCAGCAGCTTGGGGCAGGGGTTCGGGGAGCTGTTTTTT
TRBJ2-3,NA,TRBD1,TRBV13,CASSLEDRDSPTDTQYF,TGTGCCAGCAGCTTAGAGGACCGGGACAGCCCCACAGATACGCAGTATTTT
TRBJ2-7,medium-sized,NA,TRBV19,CASSIVSGQYANEQYF,TGTGCCAGTAGTATAGTATCCGGACAGTATGCCAACGAGCAGTACTTC
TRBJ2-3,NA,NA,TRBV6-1,CASSEEAGLVGTDTQYF,TGTGCCAGCAGTGAAGAGGCAGGGTTAGTAGGCACAGATACGCAGTATTTT
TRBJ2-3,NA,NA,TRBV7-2,CASTRGVTDTQYF,TGTGCCAGCACCCGTGGAGTCACAGATACGCAGTATTTT
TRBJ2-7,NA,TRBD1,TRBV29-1,CSADSTGGEQYF,TGCAGCGCGGATTCGACAGGGGGCGAGCAGTACTTC
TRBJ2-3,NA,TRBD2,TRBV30,CAWTPSGRFGDTQYF,TGTGCCTGGACCCCCAGCGGGAGGTTTGGAGATACGCAGTATTTT
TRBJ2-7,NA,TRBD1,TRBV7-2,CASSARQGSAYEQYF,TGTGCCAGCAGCGCTAGACAGGGGAGCGCCTACGAGCAGTACTTC
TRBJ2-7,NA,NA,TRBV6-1,CASSEAGGDYEQYF,TGTGCCAGCAGTGAAGCAGGGGGGGATTACGAGCAGTACTTC
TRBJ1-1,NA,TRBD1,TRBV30,CAWSVGRGKNTEAFF,TGTGCCTGGAGTGTTGGCAGGGGGAAGAACACTGAAGCTTTCTTT
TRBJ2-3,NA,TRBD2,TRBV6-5,CASSYRYPGGDTQYF,TGTGCCAGCAGTTACCGCTACCCGGGGGGAGATACGCAGTATTTT
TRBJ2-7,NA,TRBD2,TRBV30,CAWERDLNSYEQYF,TGTGCCTGGGAGCGGGACCTTAACTCCTACGAGCAGTACTTC
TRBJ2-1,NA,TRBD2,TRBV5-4,CASSDPSGEQFF,TGTGCCAGCAGCGATCCTAGCGGTGAGCAGTTCTTC
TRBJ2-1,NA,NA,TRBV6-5,CASSYSTGYNEQFF,TGTGCCAGCAGTTACTCGACAGGTTACAATGAGCAGTTCTTC
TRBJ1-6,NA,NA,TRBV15,CATSSVPHLRDFNSPLHF,TGTGCCACCAGCAGTGTCCCTCATCTGCGGGACTTCAATTCACCCCTCCACTTT
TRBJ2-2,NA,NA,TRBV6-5,CASRSPSNTGELFF,TGTGCCAGCAGGAGTCCTTCGAACACCGGGGAGCTGTTTTTT
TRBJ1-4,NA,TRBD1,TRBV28,CASSLPTGGNEKLFF,TGTGCCAGCAGTTTACCGACAGGGGGCAATGAAAAACTGTTTTTT
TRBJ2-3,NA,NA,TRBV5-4,CASSSQGTDTQYF,TGTGCCAGCAGCTCACAGGGCACAGATACGCAGTATTTT
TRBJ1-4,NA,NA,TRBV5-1,CASSPSQGRRGEKLFF,TGCGCCAGCAGCCCATCCCAGGGGCGCAGGGGTGAAAAACTGTTTTTT